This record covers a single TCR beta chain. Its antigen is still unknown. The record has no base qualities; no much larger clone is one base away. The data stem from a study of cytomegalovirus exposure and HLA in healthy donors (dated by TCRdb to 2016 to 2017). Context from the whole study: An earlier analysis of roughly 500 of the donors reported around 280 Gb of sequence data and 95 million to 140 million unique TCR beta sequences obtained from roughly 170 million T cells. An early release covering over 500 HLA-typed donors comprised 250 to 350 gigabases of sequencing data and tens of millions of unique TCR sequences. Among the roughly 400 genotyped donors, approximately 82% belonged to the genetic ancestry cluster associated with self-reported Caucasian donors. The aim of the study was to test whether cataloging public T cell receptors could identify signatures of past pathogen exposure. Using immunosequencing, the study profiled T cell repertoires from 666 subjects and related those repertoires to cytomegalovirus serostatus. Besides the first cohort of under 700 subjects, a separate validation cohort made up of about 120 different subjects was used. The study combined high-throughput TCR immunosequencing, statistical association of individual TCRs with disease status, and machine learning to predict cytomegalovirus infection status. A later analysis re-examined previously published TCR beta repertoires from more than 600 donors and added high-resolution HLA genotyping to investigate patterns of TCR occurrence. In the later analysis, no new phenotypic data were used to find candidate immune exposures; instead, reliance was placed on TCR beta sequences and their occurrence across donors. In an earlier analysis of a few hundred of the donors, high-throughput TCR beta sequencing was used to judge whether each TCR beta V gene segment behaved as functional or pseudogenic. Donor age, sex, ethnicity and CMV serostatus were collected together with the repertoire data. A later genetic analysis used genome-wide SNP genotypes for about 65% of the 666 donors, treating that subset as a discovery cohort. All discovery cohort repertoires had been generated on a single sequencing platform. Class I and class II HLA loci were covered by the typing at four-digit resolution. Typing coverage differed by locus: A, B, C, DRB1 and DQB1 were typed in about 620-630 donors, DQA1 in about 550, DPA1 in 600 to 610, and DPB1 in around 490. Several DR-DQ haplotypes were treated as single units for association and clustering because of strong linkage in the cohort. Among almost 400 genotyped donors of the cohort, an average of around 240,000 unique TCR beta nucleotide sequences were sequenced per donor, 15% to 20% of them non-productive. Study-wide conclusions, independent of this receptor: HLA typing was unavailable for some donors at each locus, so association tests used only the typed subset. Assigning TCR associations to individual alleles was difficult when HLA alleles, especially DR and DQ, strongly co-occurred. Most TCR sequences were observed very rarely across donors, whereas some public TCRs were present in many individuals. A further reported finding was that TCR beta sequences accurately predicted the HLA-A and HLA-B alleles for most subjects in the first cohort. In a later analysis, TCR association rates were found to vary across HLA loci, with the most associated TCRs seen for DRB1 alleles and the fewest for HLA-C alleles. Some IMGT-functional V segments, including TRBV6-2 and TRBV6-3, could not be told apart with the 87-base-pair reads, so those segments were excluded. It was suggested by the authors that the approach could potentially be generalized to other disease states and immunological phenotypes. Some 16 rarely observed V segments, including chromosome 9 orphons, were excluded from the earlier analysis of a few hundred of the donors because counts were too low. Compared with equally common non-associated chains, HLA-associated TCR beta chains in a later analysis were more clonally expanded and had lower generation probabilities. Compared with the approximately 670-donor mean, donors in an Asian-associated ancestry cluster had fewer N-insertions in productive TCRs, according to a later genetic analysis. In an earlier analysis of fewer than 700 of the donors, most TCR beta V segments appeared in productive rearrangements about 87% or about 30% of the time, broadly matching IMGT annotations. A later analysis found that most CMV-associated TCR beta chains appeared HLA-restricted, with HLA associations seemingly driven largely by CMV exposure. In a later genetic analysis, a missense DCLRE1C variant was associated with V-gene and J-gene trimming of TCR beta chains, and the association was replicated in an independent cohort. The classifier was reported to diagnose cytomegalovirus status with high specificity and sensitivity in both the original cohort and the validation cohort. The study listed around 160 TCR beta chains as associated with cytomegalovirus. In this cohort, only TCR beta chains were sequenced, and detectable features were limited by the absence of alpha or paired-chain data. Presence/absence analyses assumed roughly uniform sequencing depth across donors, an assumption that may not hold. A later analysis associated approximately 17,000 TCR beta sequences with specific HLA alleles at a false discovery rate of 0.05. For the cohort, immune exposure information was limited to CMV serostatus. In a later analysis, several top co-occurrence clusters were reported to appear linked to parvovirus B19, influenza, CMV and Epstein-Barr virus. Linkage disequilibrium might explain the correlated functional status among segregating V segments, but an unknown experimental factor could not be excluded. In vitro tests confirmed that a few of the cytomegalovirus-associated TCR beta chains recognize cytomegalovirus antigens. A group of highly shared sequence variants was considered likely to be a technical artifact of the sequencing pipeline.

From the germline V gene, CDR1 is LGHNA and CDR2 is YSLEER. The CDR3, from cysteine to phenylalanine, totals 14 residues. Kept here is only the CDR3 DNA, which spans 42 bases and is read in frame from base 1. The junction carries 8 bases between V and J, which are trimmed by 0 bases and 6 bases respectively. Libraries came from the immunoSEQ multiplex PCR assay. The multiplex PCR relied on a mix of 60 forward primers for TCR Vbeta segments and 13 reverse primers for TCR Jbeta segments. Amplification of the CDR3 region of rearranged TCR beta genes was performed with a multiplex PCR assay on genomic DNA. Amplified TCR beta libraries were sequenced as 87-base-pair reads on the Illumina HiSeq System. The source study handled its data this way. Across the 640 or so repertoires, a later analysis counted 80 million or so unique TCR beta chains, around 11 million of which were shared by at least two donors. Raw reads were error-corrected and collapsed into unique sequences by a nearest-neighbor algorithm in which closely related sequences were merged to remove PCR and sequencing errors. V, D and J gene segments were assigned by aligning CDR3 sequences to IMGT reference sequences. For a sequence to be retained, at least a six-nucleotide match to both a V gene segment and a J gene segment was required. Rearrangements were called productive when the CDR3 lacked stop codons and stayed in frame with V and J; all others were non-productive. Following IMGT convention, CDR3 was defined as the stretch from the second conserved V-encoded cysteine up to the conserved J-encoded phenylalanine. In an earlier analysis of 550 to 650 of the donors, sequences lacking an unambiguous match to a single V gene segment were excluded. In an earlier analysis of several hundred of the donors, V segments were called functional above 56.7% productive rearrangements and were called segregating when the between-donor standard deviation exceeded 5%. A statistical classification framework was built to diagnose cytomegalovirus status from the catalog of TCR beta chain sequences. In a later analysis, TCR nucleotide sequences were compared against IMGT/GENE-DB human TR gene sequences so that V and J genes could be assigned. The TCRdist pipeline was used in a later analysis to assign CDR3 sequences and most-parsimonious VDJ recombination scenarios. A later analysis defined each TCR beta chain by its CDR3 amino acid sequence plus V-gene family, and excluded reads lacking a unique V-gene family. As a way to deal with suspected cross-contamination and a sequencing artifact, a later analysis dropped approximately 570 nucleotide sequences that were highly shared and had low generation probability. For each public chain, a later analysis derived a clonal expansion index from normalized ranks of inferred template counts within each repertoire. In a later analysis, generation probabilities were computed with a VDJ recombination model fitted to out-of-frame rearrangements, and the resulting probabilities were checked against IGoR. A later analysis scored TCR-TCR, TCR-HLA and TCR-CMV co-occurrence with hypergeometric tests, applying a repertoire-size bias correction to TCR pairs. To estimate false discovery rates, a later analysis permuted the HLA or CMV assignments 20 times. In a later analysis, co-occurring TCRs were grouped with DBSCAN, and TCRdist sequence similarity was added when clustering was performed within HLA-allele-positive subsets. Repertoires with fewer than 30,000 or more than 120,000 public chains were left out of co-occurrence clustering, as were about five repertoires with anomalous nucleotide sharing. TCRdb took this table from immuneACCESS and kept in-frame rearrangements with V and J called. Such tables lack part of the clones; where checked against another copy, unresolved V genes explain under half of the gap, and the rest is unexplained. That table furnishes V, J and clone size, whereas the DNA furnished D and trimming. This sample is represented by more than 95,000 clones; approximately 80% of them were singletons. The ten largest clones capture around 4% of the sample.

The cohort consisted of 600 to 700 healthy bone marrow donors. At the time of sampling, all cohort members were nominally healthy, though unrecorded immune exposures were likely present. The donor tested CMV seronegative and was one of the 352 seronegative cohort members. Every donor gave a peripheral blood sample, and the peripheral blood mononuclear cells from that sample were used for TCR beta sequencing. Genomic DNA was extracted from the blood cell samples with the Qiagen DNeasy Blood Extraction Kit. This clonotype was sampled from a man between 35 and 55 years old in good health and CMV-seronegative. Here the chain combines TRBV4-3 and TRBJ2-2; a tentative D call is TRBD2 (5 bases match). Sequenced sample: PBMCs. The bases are TGCGCCAGCAGCCAAGACGACGGGGCCGGGGAGCTGTTTTTT. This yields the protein CASSQDDGAGELFF.